Listed below are T cell receptor beta chains from one sample, sequenced in a study of shared clonotypes between healthy human individuals. The table came from immunoSEQ multiplex PCR; TCRdb's copy has only in-frame clones and leaves some out. This sample has a few million clones, with 85% to 95% found just once. Material for sequencing was naive CD4+ T cells from PBMCs. All receptors derive from a young man in good health. Some clones in this sample may be carry-over from other donors' samples. Both conserved end residues are part of each CDR3. A D gene is named only where the DNA matches it firmly. Size is omitted from some rows. Given values are once, few, many or a class for expanded clones.

D: TRBD1; J: TRBJ2-7; V: TRBV6-1; size: .; CDR3: CASSEPRRTGDEQYF; DNA: TGTGCCAGCAGTGAACCACGCCGGACAGGGGACGAGCAGTACTTC
D: TRBD1; J: TRBJ2-5; V: TRBV6-1; size: once; CDR3: CASSDQDRSRQETQYF; DNA: TGTGCCAGCAGTGACCAGGACAGGTCCCGGCAAGAGACCCAGTACTTC
D: .; J: TRBJ2-7; V: TRBV27; size: .; CDR3: CASSPQVSSYEQYF; DNA: TGTGCCAGCAGTCCACAGGTGAGCTCCTACGAGCAGTACTTC
D: .; J: TRBJ2-3; V: TRBV4-1; size: .; CDR3: CASSQVNRERTDTQYF; DNA: TGCGCCAGCAGCCAAGTAAACCGGGAGCGCACAGATACGCAGTATTTT
D: TRBD1; J: TRBJ1-2; V: TRBV7-9; size: .; CDR3: CACGTGLRGYTF; DNA: TGTGCCTGTGGGACAGGGTTGAGGGGCTACACCTTC
D: .; J: TRBJ2-1; V: TRBV9; size: .; CDR3: CASSTGGLNYNEQFF; DNA: TGTGCCAGCAGCACGGGGGGCCTCAACTACAATGAGCAGTTCTTC
D: .; J: TRBJ2-6; V: TRBV28; size: .; CDR3: CASSLGGSGANVLTF; DNA: TGTGCCAGCAGTTTGGGCGGGTCTGGGGCCAACGTCCTGACTTTC
D: .; J: TRBJ2-1; V: TRBV5-1; size: .; CDR3: CASSLTQSSYNEQFF; DNA: TGCGCCAGCAGCTTGACACAGAGCTCCTACAATGAGCAGTTCTTC
D: TRBD2; J: TRBJ2-7; V: TRBV18; size: .; CDR3: CASSPGLAPYEQYF; DNA: TGTGCCAGCTCACCGGGACTAGCGCCCTACGAGCAGTACTTC
D: TRBD1; J: TRBJ1-1; V: TRBV9; size: .; CDR3: CASSPGTANTEAFF; DNA: TGTGCCAGCAGCCCCGGGACAGCGAACACTGAAGCTTTCTTT
D: .; J: TRBJ2-2; V: TRBV5-1; size: .; CDR3: CASTPIRPNTGELFF; DNA: TGCGCCAGCACCCCCATCAGGCCGAACACCGGGGAGCTGTTTTTT
D: .; J: TRBJ2-6; V: TRBV9; size: .; CDR3: CASSVAGAGANVLTF; DNA: TGTGCCAGCAGCGTAGCAGGGGCTGGGGCCAACGTCCTGACTTTC
D: .; J: TRBJ2-6; V: TRBV2; size: .; CDR3: CASSEGWPRANVLTF; DNA: TGTGCCAGCAGTGAGGGGTGGCCCCGAGCCAACGTCCTGACTTTC
D: .; J: TRBJ1-2; V: TRBV7-2; size: .; CDR3: CASSLEGRAPSGGYTF; DNA: TGTGCCAGCAGCTTAGAGGGACGGGCACCCTCTGGAGGCTACACCTTC
D: TRBD1; J: TRBJ1-4; V: TRBV5-1; size: .; CDR3: CASSLAWQGVSEKLFF; DNA: TGCGCCAGCAGCTTGGCCTGGCAGGGGGTATCGGAAAAACTGTTTTTT
D: TRBD1; J: TRBJ2-5; V: TRBV25-1; size: .; CDR3: CASSEFLGDRVQTQYF; DNA: TGTGCCAGCAGTGAATTCCTAGGGGACAGGGTGCAGACCCAGTACTTC
D: .; J: TRBJ2-3; V: TRBV5-1; size: .; CDR3: CASSLVVGKDTQYF; DNA: TGCGCCAGCAGCTTGGTTGTGGGGAAGGATACGCAGTATTTT